This T cell receptor beta chain was sequenced in a study of T cell responses to AZD1222 COVID-19 vaccine. Whole-study findings and limits: White British donors predominated, females outnumbered males, and clonal diversity was possibly underestimated. Two doses of AZD1222 preceded a rise in Spike-specific TCR breadth and depth. Nearly half of the spike-specific TCRs reportedly recognize variant regions that carry no mutations.

Comments on this clone: What it binds is unknown.

Repertoires were generated with immunoSEQ multiplex PCR, while TCRdb's copy carries only in-frame clones and drops some. The table has about 150,000 clones, roughly 88% seen once. The sample was peripheral blood, taken on day 0 of MenACWY control vaccination. The clonotype originates from an adult in good health.

In DNA form, the CDR3 reads TGTGCCAGCAGCCAAGTGGGCACCGGGGAGCTGTTTTTT. Its protein is CASSQVGTGELFF. The genes are TRBV14 and TRBJ2-2; D gene unclear. V dropped 1 base and J dropped 4 bases, with 4 bases sitting between them. In germline, CDR1 is SGHDN, CDR2 FVKESK. There are 13 residues in the CDR3.